This T cell receptor beta chain was retrieved from a study of T cell responses to AZD1222 COVID-19 vaccine. The germline CDR1 and CDR2 sequences are MNHEY and SMNVEV (reference sequence). The CDR3 runs to 15 residues. V shed 4 bases and J 5 bases; nucleotides not matched to a gene: 5. The assay was immunoSEQ multiplex PCR, and TCRdb's table has in-frame clones only and misses some. The sample shows about 88,000 clones, 85% to 90% of them seen only once. The rearrangement links TRBV27 to TRBJ1-1; 12 positions match TRBD1. The TCR sequence derives from an adult in good health. The sample in question was peripheral blood, obtained on day 0 of AZD1222 vaccination. CDR3 sequence reads: CASSSPGQGATEAFF. CDR3 in DNA: TGTGCCAGCAGTTCACCGGGACAGGGGGCGACTGAAGCTTTCTTT.